This T cell receptor (beta chain) was captured by sequencing in a study of CD8+CD57+ T cells in acquired aplastic anemia. Study-level background: CD4+ and CD8+ cells, once sorted, gave DNA averaging approximately 3.3 ug.

Comments on this clonotype: Its antigen is still unknown. At one boundary the junction diverges from the germline segment, which might be a read error.

General study points: CD8+ Simpson's diversity did not differ significantly between patients and controls. Patients and controls shared 25 to 30 CD8+ CDR3 sequences.

Sequenced patients had shown CD8+CD57+ cell expansion by flow cytometry. Untreated patients provided the blood samples, with no therapy given before sampling. Genomic DNA was employed as the template in profiling TCR beta VDJ and CDR3. TCRdb itself ran the reads through MiXCR, one entry per CDR3 protein. This table has about 200,000 distinct CDR3 sequences, 65% appearing once. This CDR3 comprises 13 residues. Germline assignment: CDR1 ENHRY and CDR2 SYGVKD. This TCR derives from a human donor with aplastic anemia. The sequenced material came from sorted CD4+, CD8+, or CD8+CD57+ T cells (not recorded which) from PBMCs. This rearrangement joins TRBV10-3 to TRBJ1-5, with 8 positions matching TRBD1. The CDR3 loop is CASSEGDRNYEHF. CDR3 sequence (DNA): TGTGCCAGCAGTGAAGGGGACAGGAACTACGAGCATTTT.